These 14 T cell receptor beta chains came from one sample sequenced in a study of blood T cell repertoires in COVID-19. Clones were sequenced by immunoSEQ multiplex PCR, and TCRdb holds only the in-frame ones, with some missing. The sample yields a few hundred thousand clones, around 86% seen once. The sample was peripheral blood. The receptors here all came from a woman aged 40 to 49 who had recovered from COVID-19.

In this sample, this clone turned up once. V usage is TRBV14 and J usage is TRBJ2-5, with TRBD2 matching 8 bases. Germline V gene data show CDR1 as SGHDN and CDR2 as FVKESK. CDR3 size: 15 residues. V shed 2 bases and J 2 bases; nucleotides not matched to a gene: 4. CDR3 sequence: CASSQRAGAQETQYF. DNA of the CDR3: TGTGCCAGCAGCCAAAGAGCGGGAGCGCAAGAGACCCAGTACTTC.

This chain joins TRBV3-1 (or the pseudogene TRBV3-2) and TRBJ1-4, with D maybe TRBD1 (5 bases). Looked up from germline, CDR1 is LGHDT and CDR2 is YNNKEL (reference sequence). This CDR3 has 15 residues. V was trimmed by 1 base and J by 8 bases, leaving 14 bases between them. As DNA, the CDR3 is TGTGCCAGCAGCCAAGTGGGGCCTTTTGGGGAAAAACTGTTTTTT. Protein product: CASSQVGPFGEKLFF.

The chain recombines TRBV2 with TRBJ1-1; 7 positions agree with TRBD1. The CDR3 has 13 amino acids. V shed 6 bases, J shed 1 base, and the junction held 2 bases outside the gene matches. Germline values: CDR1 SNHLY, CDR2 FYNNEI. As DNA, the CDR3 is TGTGCCAGCAGGCCAGGGGGGAACACTGAAGCTTTCTTT. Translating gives CASRPGGNTEAFF.

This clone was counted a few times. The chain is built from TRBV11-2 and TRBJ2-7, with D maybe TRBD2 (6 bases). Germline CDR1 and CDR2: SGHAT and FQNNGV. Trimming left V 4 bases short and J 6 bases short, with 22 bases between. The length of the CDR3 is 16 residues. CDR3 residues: CASSSMGWGESLEQYF. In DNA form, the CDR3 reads TGTGCCAGCAGCTCTATGGGATGGGGGGAGTCCCTCGAGCAGTACTTC.

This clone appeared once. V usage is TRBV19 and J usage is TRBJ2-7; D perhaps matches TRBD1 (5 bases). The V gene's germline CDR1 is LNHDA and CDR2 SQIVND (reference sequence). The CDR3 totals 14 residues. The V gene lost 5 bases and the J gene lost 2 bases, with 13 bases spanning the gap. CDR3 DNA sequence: TGTGCCAGTAGTCATACAGGTGATGCCTACGAGCAGTACTTC. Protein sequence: CASSHTGDAYEQYF.

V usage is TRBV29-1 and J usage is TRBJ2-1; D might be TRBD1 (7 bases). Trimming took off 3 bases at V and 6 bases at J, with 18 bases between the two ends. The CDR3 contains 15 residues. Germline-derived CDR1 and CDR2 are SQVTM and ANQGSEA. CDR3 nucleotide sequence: TGCAGCGTTGAGAGGCCGCAGGGGGGTAGCAATGAGCAGTTCTTC. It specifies CSVERPQGGSNEQFF.

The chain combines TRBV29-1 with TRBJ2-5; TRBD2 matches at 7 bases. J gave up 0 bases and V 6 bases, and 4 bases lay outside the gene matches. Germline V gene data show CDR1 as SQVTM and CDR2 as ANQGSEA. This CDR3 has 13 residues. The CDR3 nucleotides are TGCAGCGTCCTAGCGGCGTACCAAGAGACCCAGTACTTC. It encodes CSVLAAYQETQYF.

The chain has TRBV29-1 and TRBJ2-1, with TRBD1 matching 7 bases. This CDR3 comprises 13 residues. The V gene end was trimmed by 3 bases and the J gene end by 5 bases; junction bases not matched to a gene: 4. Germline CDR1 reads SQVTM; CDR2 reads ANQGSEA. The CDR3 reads CSVERQGDNEQFF. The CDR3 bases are TGCAGCGTTGAGCGGCAGGGGGACAATGAGCAGTTCTTC.

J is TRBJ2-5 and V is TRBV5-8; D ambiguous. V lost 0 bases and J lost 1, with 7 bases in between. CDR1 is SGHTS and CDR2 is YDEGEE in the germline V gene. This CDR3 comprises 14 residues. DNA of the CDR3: TGTGCCAGCAGCTTGGGTGCAGTCCAAGAGACCCAGTACTTC. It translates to CASSLGAVQETQYF.

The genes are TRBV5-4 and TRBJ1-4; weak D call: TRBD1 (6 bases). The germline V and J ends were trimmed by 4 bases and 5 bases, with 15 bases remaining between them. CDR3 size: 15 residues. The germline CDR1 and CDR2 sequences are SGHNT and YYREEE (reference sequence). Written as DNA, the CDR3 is TGTGCCAGCAGCCTACGGACAGCCGAAAATGAAAAACTGTTTTTT. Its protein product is CASSLRTAENEKLFF.

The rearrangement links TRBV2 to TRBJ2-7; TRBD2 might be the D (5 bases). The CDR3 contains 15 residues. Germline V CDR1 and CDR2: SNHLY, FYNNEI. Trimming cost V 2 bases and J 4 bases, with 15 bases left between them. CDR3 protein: CASSESEGVGYEQYF. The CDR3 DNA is TGTGCCAGCAGTGAATCCGAGGGAGTAGGGTACGAGCAGTACTTC.

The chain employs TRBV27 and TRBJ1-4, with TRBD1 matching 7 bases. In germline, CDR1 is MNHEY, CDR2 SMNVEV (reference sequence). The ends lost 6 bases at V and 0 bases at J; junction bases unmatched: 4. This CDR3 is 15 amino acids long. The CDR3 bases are TGTGCCAGCAGACAGGGGCCTGCAACTAATGAAAAACTGTTTTTT. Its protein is CASRQGPATNEKLFF. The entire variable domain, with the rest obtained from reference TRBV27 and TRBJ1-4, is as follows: EAQVTQNPRYLITVTGKKLTVTCSQNMNHEYMSWYRQDPGLGLRQIYYSMNVEVTDKGDVPEGYKVSRKEKRNFPLILESPSPNQTSLYFCASRQGPATNEKLFFGSGTQLSVL.

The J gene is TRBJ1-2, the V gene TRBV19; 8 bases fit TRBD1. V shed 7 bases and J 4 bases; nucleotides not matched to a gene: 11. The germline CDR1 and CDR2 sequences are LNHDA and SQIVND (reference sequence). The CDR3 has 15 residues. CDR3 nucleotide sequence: TGTGCCAGTACTGCCTCGGACAGGGTCGTCTATGGCTACACCTTC. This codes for CASTASDRVVYGYTF.

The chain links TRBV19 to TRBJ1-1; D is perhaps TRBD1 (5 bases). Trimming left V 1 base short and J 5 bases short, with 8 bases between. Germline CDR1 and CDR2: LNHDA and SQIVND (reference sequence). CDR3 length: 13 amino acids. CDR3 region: CASSIGTRTEAFF. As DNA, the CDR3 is TGTGCCAGTAGTATAGGGACAAGAACTGAAGCTTTCTTT.